Below are 18 T cell receptor beta chains sequenced from a single sample in a study of blood T cell repertoires in COVID-19. Repertoires were generated with immunoSEQ multiplex PCR, while TCRdb's copy carries only in-frame clones and drops some. The top ten hold over 2.5% of the sample, which has more than 110,000 clones, about 75% seen once. The sample comprised PBMCs or T cells enriched from blood (not recorded which). The receptors come from a woman between 45 and 60 years old who had recovered from COVID-19.

The chain uses TRBV18 and TRBJ1-5; 7 bases agree with TRBD1. The junction had 6 bases not matched to a gene; V was cut back by 5 bases and J by 5 bases. CDR3 length: 14 amino acids. Germline-derived CDR1 and CDR2 are KGHSH and LQKENI. The DNA of the CDR3 is TGTGCCAGCTCATTTCAGGGGGAAGATCAGCCCCAGCATTTT. Its translation: CASSFQGEDQPQHF. Using reference TRBV18 and TRBJ1-5 for the parts outside the CDR3, the full variable domain is NAGVMQNPRHLVRRRGQEARLRCSPMKGHSHVYWYRQLPEEGLKFMVYLQKENIIDESGMPKERFSAEFPKEGPSILRIQQVVRGDSAAYFCASSFQGEDQPQHFGDGTRLSIL.

The V call is TRBV19, the J call TRBJ2-5, with a tentative D call TRBD2 (6 bases). This CDR3 is 15 amino acids long. Germline V CDR1 and CDR2: LNHDA, SQIVND (reference sequence). Between the trimmed V and J ends, which lost 4 bases and 4 bases, there was a span of 16 bases. Written as DNA, the CDR3 is TGTGCCAGTAGTAAGAATTGGCAGGGAGGAGAGACCCAGTACTTC. It encodes CASSKNWQGGETQYF.

The rearrangement joins TRBV27 to TRBJ1-1; 8 bases fit TRBD1. The CDR3 totals 14 residues. In germline, CDR1 is MNHEY, CDR2 SMNVEV (reference sequence). V shed 8 bases, J shed 4 bases, and the junction held 9 bases outside the gene matches. Written as DNA, the CDR3 is TGTGCCAGCGGACACAGGGGGAGGAGCACTGAAGCTTTCTTT. Translation gives CASGHRGRSTEAFF.

The CDR3 sequence is CASSLGTGYGYTF. The CDR3 region has the DNA TGTGCCAGCAGCCTGGGGACAGGGTACGGCTACACCTTC. This chain links TRBV3-1 (or the pseudogene TRBV3-2) with TRBJ1-2; TRBD1 agrees at 9 bases. Losses at the gene ends were 4 bases for V and 8 bases for J; bases not matched to a gene: 5. CDR3 length equals 13 residues. Germline lookup yields CDR1 LGHDT and CDR2 YNNKEL (reference sequence).

J is TRBJ1-4 and V is TRBV19; TRBD1 aligns across 7 bases. V trimming: 0 bases; J trimming: 7 bases; junction bases outside the gene matches: 5. CDR1 LNHDA and CDR2 SQIVND come from the germline V gene (reference sequence). The CDR3 is made up of 15 amino acids. The DNA of the CDR3 is TGTGCCAGTAGTATAGAGTTTGCAGGGGGTGAAAAACTGTTTTTT. Its protein is CASSIEFAGGEKLFF.

The CDR3 coding sequence is TGTGCCAGCAGCCAAAAAGAGGGCGGAGTCGGAACCTTC. Its protein is CASSQKEGGVGTF. The chain combines TRBV3-1 (or the pseudogene TRBV3-2) with TRBJ1-2; no definite D call. V lost 2 bases to trimming and J lost 14 bases, with 18 bases between them. The V gene's germline CDR1 is LGHDT and CDR2 YNNKEL (reference sequence). This CDR3 has 13 amino acids.

CDR3 loop: CASSPPGLAGVTQYF. The CDR3 DNA reads as TGTGCCAGCAGTCCACCCGGACTAGCGGGAGTAACCCAGTACTTC. The V gene is TRBV27, the J gene TRBJ2-5; 13 bases map to TRBD2. The CDR3 is 15 amino acids. Germline loops: CDR1 MNHEY, CDR2 SMNVEV (reference sequence). After removal of 5 bases from V and 8 bases from J, the junction contained 8 bases not matched to a gene.

The chain joins TRBV9 to TRBJ2-1; D not resolved. The CDR3 has 14 amino acids. The V gene lost 0 bases and the J gene lost 8 bases, with 12 bases spanning the gap. Germline loops: CDR1 SGDLS, CDR2 YYNGEE. CDR3 bases: TGTGCCAGCAGCGTAGAAATATTTTTCGATGAGCAGTTCTTC. Translating it yields CASSVEIFFDEQFF. The complete variable domain, with remaining parts taken from reference TRBV9 and TRBJ2-1, reads DSGVTQTPKHLITATGQRVTLRCSPRSGDLSVYWYQQSLDQGLQFLIQYYNGEERAKGNILERFSAQQFPDLHSELNLSSLELGDSALYFCASSVEIFFDEQFFGPGTRLTVL.

The rearrangement links TRBV5-1 to TRBJ2-7, with 11 bases matching TRBD2. In germline, CDR1 is SGHRS, CDR2 YFSETQ. V gave up 0 bases and J gave up 7 bases; unmatched junction bases: 9. The CDR3 runs to 16 residues. The CDR3 protein is CASSLAVAGGPREQYF. For the CDR3, the DNA is TGCGCCAGCAGCTTGGCAGTAGCGGGAGGGCCAAGGGAGCAGTACTTC.

The chain links TRBV9 to TRBJ2-2, with 7 bases matching TRBD1. This CDR3 contains 16 residues. Looked up from germline, CDR1 is SGDLS and CDR2 is YYNGEE. Trimming cost V 2 bases and J 4 bases; bases outside gene matches: 8. In DNA, the CDR3 is TGTGCCAGCAGCGTGGCCGACAGGGATGGCACCGGGGAGCTGTTTTTT. The encoded protein is CASSVADRDGTGELFF.

V usage is TRBV6-5 and J usage is TRBJ1-2; D not certain. The germline CDR1 and CDR2 sequences are MNHEY and SVGAGI. The V gene lost 0 bases and the J gene lost 4 bases, with 9 bases spanning the gap. The CDR3 length is 14 residues. This chain's CDR3 is CASSYSGRLYGYTF. The CDR3 nucleotides are TGTGCCAGCAGTTACTCCGGGAGGCTCTATGGCTACACCTTC.

The CDR3 sequence is CASSSMGLAGGWETQYF. CDR3 nucleotide sequence: TGTGCCAGCAGTTCGATGGGACTAGCGGGAGGATGGGAGACCCAGTACTTC. The rearrangement uses TRBV28 and TRBJ2-5; 15 nucleotides match TRBD2. This CDR3 region has 17 residues. The J segment lost 5 bases and the V segment lost 4 bases, leaving 8 bases of the junction unmatched. Germline V gene lookup returns CDR1 MDHEN and CDR2 SYDVKM.

The chain employs TRBV6-2 or TRBV6-3 and TRBJ2-2, with 10 bases fitting TRBD2. CDR1 MNHEY and CDR2 SVGEGT come from the germline V gene. The CDR3 loop spans 14 amino acids. The junction had 1 base not matched to a gene; V was cut back by 5 bases and J by 4 bases. The CDR3 coding sequence is TGTGCCAGCAGTAGCGGGAGGGCCACCGGGGAGCTGTTTTTT. Encoded protein: CASSSGRATGELFF.

V is TRBV6-1 and J is TRBJ2-1; the D gene is possibly TRBD1 (6 bases). Germline CDR1 and CDR2: MNHNS and SASEGT. V was cut by 1 base and J by 10 bases, with 14 bases left in between. This CDR3 has 14 amino acids. The CDR3 sequence is CASSEVPRGNEQFF. The CDR3, as DNA: TGTGCCAGCAGTGAAGTTCCCAGGGGTAACGAGCAGTTCTTC.

The CDR3 DNA reads as TGCGCCAGCAGTGTAGGAAGACAGGGTGGCCAGCCCCAGCATTTT. This codes for CASSVGRQGGQPQHF. This sequence joins TRBV10-2 and TRBJ1-5; 7 nucleotides match TRBD1. The CDR3 has 15 amino acids. Germline values: CDR1 WSHSY, CDR2 SAAADI. V trimming: 4 bases; J trimming: 7 bases; junction bases outside the gene matches: 10.

The chain couples TRBV24-1 to TRBJ1-1, with D unclear. CDR1 and CDR2 from the germline V gene are KGHDR and SFDVKD. The CDR3 has 13 residues. V was cut by 3 bases and J by 6 bases, with 10 bases left in between. The CDR3 here is CATSDRPGSEAFF. DNA of the CDR3: TGTGCCACCAGTGATAGGCCGGGGTCTGAAGCTTTCTTT.

The J gene is TRBJ2-7, the V gene TRBV10-3, with D possibly being TRBD2 (6 bases). The germline V gene has CDR1 ENHRY and CDR2 SYGVKD. The CDR3 totals 16 residues. V was pared by 3 bases and J by 0 bases, with 15 bases between. In nucleotides, the CDR3 is TGTGCCATCAGTGATTACATGCGGGGTGACTCCTACGAGCAGTACTTC. It specifies CAISDYMRGDSYEQYF.

In DNA form, the CDR3 reads TGTGCCAGTTTACAGGGGCTCAATCAGCCCCAGCATTTT. Protein: CASLQGLNQPQHF. This chain links TRBV6-5 with TRBJ1-5, with 7 bases fitting TRBD1. J was trimmed by 3 bases and V by 9 bases; bases with no gene match: 5. Germline lookup yields CDR1 MNHEY and CDR2 SVGAGI. The CDR3 has 13 residues.